This TCR beta chain was found in a study of CD8+ T cells in alopecia areata. Study information: Tofacitinib was taken orally by treated patients, and the dose was 5 to 10 mg twice daily.

RNA was extracted and reverse transcribed into cDNA as the sequencing template. Sequencing was performed with immunoSEQ multiplex PCR; in TCRdb, only in-frame clones are kept and a portion is missing. The sample comprises over 95,000 clones, around 60% of which are singletons, and around 16% rests with the top ten. This CDR3 comprises 12 residues. CDR1 is MNHEY, CDR2 SMNVEV, per germline (reference sequence). V trimming: 6 bases; J trimming: 4 bases; junction bases outside the gene matches: 1. The treatment: oral pan-JAK inhibitor, 5-10 mg twice daily. The chain employs TRBV27 and TRBJ2-7; 9 positions match TRBD2. The clonotype was recovered from a human donor with alopecia areata. Sequences were derived from CD8+ T cells sorted from blood, sampled at week 4, from a patient treated with tofacitinib. The CDR3 reads CASRRGGYEQYF. The CDR3 DNA is TGTGCCAGCAGGCGGGGGGGGTACGAGCAGTACTTC.